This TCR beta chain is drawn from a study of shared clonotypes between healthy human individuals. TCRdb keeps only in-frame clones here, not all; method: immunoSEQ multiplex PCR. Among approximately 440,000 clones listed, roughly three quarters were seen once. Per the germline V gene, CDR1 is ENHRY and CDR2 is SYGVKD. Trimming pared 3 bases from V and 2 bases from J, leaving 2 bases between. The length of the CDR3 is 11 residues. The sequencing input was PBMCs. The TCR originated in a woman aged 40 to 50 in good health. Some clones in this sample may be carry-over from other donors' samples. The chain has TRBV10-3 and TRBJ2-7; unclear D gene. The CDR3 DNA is TGTGCCATCAGTGACGCCTACGAGCAGTACTTC. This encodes CAISDAYEQYF.